These 32 T cell receptor beta chains originate from one sample sequenced in a study of blood T cell repertoires in COVID-19. Sequencing was performed with immunoSEQ multiplex PCR; in TCRdb, only in-frame clones are kept and a portion is missing. The sample consists of 75,000 to 100,000 clones, around nine tenths of them appearing once. The sequenced material came from peripheral blood. Every receptor here comes from a man aged 55 to 70 with acute or convalescent COVID-19.

V usage is TRBV2 and J usage is TRBJ2-5; 9 bases are a match to TRBD2. With V trimmed by 1 base and J by 7 bases, 7 bases remained unmatched. The germline V gene has CDR1 SNHLY and CDR2 FYNNEI. The CDR3 has 15 amino acids. The CDR3 DNA sequence: TGTGCCAGCAGTGAAGGGACTAGCGTGTGGGGGACCCAGTACTTC. Protein sequence: CASSEGTSVWGTQYF.

The chain couples TRBV3-1 (or the pseudogene TRBV3-2) to TRBJ1-2, with 8 bases identical to TRBD1. The J segment lost 6 bases and the V segment lost 3 bases, leaving 6 bases of the junction unmatched. Germline-derived CDR1 and CDR2 are LGHDT and YNNKEL (reference sequence). The CDR3 runs 14 residues. CDR3 DNA sequence: TGTGCCAGCAGCCAGAACAGGGGGTCCAATGGCTACACCTTC. Translation: CASSQNRGSNGYTF.

This clone was seen only a few times. The chain has TRBV7-2 and TRBJ1-2; possible D gene TRBD1, 6 bases. The CDR3 covers 15 residues. V shed 5 bases and J shed 7 bases, with 20 bases lying between them. CDR1 is SGHTA and CDR2 is FQGNSA in the germline V gene. The CDR3 reads CASSPSGHSSAGYTF. The CDR3 DNA is TGTGCCAGCAGCCCGTCGGGACATTCGTCCGCTGGCTACACCTTC.

The chain uses TRBV14 and TRBJ2-3, with a possible D match to TRBD1 (6 bases). This CDR3 is built from 16 residues. V shed 1 base and J shed 1 base, with 12 bases lying between them. Germline V gene sequence: CDR1 SGHDN, CDR2 FVKESK. In DNA, the CDR3 is TGTGCCAGCAGCCAAGTTGTGGGGGCGGGCACAGATACGCAGTATTTT. It codes for CASSQVVGAGTDTQYF. Looking up the rest from reference TRBV14 and TRBJ2-3 gives the full variable domain: EAGVTQFPSHSVIEKGQTVTLRCDPISGHDNLYWYRRVMGKEIKFLLHFVKESKQDESGMPNNRFLAERTGGTYSTLKVQPAELEDSGVYFCASSQVVGAGTDTQYFGPGTRLTVL.

The V call is TRBV14, the J call TRBJ1-1, with 12 bases lining up with TRBD1. Losses at the gene ends were 4 bases for V and 3 bases for J; bases not matched to a gene: 18. The CDR3 extends over 20 amino acids. The germline V gene encodes CDR1 SGHDN and CDR2 FVKESK. In DNA form, the CDR3 reads TGTGCCAGCAGCCCCATGTGGGGACAGGGGGCCTACGTAATAGACACTGAAGCTTTCTTT. Translated, it gives CASSPMWGQGAYVIDTEAFF.

The J gene is TRBJ2-3, the V gene TRBV7-7; the match to TRBD1 covers 7 bases. Per germline, CDR1 SSHAT and CDR2 FNYEAQ (reference sequence). This CDR3 is 14 amino acids long. J gave up 2 bases and V 5 bases, and 4 bases lay outside the gene matches. CDR3: CASSEDRDTDTQYF. As DNA, the CDR3 is TGTGCCAGCAGCGAAGACAGGGACACAGATACGCAGTATTTT.

The table lists this clone with a count of one. V usage is TRBV11-2 and J usage is TRBJ2-4; 12 bases are a match to TRBD2. The CDR3 consists of 18 residues. Germline trimming cut 6 bases from V and 11 bases from J; bases unmatched to any gene: 20. Germline lookup yields CDR1 SGHAT and CDR2 FQNNGV. The chain's CDR3 is CASSQNYGLAGTPFLQYF. CDR3 sequence (DNA): TGTGCCAGCAGTCAAAATTACGGACTAGCGGGGACCCCTTTCCTTCAGTACTTC. The full variable domain, its missing parts supplied by reference TRBV11-2 and TRBJ2-4, is EAGVAQSPRYKIIEKRQSVAFWCNPISGHATLYWYQQILGQGPKLLIQFQNNGVVDDSQLPKDRFSAERLKGVDSTLKIQPAKLEDSAVYLCASSQNYGLAGTPFLQYFGAGTRLSVL.

V gene TRBV2 combines with J gene TRBJ1-5; D uncertain. The V gene's germline CDR1 is SNHLY and CDR2 FYNNEI. V lost 6 bases, J lost 5 bases, and 8 bases lay in between. This CDR3 region has 12 residues. The CDR3 nucleotides are TGTGCCAGCAGCGCCGGGGATCAGCCCCAGCATTTT. Its translation is CASSAGDQPQHF.

V gene TRBV19 combines with J gene TRBJ2-4, with D perhaps matching TRBD1 (6 bases). CDR1 and CDR2 (germline): LNHDA, SQIVND (reference sequence). The CDR3 is made up of 17 amino acids. Deletions cut 4 bases from V and 0 bases from J, with 16 bases between. CDR3 loop: CASSRTGTQIAKNIQYF. CDR3 nucleotide sequence: TGTGCCAGTAGTAGAACGGGGACACAAATAGCCAAAAACATTCAGTACTTC.

The rearrangement uses TRBV7-8 and TRBJ2-1; possibly TRBD1 for D (6 bases). This CDR3 region has 16 residues. Germline V gene lookup returns CDR1 SGHVS and CDR2 FQNEAQ. V was cut by 1 base and J by 9 bases, with 19 bases left in between. CDR3 nucleotide sequence: TGTGCCAGCAGCTTAGGGGTACAGGGTGTACAATTTGAGCAGTTCTTC. It translates to CASSLGVQGVQFEQFF.

V usage is TRBV11-2 and J usage is TRBJ2-5, with D possibly TRBD1 on 6 matching bases. CDR3 length: 16 residues. CDR1 is SGHAT and CDR2 is FQNNGV in the germline V gene. V was shortened by 4 bases and J by 1 base, with 16 bases between the two germline ends. CDR3 nucleotide sequence: TGTGCCAGCAGCTCTCCAGGGGACCAATTCCAAGAGACCCAGTACTTC. This translates into CASSSPGDQFQETQYF.

The chain joins TRBV4-2 to TRBJ1-4; 11 bases line up with TRBD1. The CDR3 loop spans 14 amino acids. Germline values: CDR1 LGHNA, CDR2 YNFKEQ. J was trimmed by 7 bases and V by 10 bases; bases with no gene match: 8. CDR3 region: CATSDRGQGEKLFF. For the CDR3, the DNA is TGTGCCACCTCGGACAGGGGGCAAGGTGAAAAACTGTTTTTT.

The chain has TRBV5-1 and TRBJ2-5; 11 bases match TRBD2. CDR3 length equals 15 residues. Trimming at V came to 5 bases and at J to 4 bases, leaving 7 bases not matched to a gene. Germline CDR1 and CDR2: SGHRS and YFSETQ. Here the CDR3 reads CASSTTGTSGETQYF. CDR3 bases: TGCGCCAGCAGTACGACCGGGACTAGCGGAGAGACCCAGTACTTC.

This clone was detected once. The chain employs TRBV9 and TRBJ1-4; the D gene is possibly TRBD1 (6 bases). V shed 0 bases and J shed 0 bases, with 18 bases lying between them. Germline V gene lookup returns CDR1 SGDLS and CDR2 YYNGEE. CDR3 length equals 19 residues. The chain's CDR3 is CASSVGSGWTDATNEKLFF. The CDR3 coding sequence is TGTGCCAGCAGCGTAGGTTCGGGGTGGACAGATGCAACTAATGAAAAACTGTTTTTT.

The chain joins TRBV3-1 (or the pseudogene TRBV3-2) to TRBJ1-3; D is perhaps TRBD1 (6 bases). V was shortened by 4 bases and J by 4 bases, with 14 bases between the two germline ends. Looked up from germline, CDR1 is LGHDT and CDR2 is YNNKEL (reference sequence). This CDR3 has 15 residues. The CDR3 spells CASSPRGPSGNTIYF. CDR3 nucleotides: TGTGCCAGCAGCCCGCGGGGGCCGTCCGGAAACACCATATATTTT.

This clone was seen once. V is TRBV6-1 and J is TRBJ2-7; 9 bases are shared with TRBD1. CDR3 length: 15 residues. Germline V gene sequence: CDR1 MNHNS, CDR2 SASEGT. The V and J ends lost 1 base and 4 bases, in that order; junction bases with no gene match: 5. The CDR3 DNA reads TGTGCCAGCAGTGAAGTACAGGGGGCGCATTACGAGCAGTACTTC. Its translation is CASSEVQGAHYEQYF.

The gene calls are TRBV19 and TRBJ1-3; maybe TRBD1 (6 bases). Trimming took off 3 bases at V and 2 bases at J, with 14 bases between the two ends. CDR3 length: 16 residues. Germline V lookup: CDR1 LNHDA, CDR2 SQIVND (reference sequence). This CDR3 is CASSILPGEAGNTIYF. In nucleotides, the CDR3 is TGTGCCAGTAGTATCCTCCCAGGGGAAGCTGGAAACACCATATATTTT.

This chain connects TRBV11-2 to TRBJ2-2; 8 nucleotides agree with TRBD2. The germline V gene has CDR1 SGHAT and CDR2 FQNNGV. CDR3 length: 17 amino acids. The trim removed 2 bases at V and 6 bases at J, leaving 11 bases unmatched. The CDR3 spells CASSLRVGGGLAGELFF. DNA for the CDR3: TGTGCCAGCAGCTTAAGGGTCGGCGGGGGGCTCGCCGGGGAGCTGTTTTTT.

This clone occurred a few times. The chain uses TRBV5-6 and TRBJ1-2; D gene unclear. The V end lost 2 bases, the J end lost 1 base, and 6 bases lay between the germline ends. The germline gives CDR1 SGHDT, CDR2 YYEEEE. The CDR3 has 13 amino acids. CDR3 DNA: TGTGCCAGCAGCTTTCCGGGTAACTATGGCTACACCTTC. It specifies CASSFPGNYGYTF.

This sequence joins TRBV7-2 and TRBJ1-2, with 9 bases aligning to TRBD1. Germline values: CDR1 SGHTA, CDR2 FQGNSA. This CDR3 is built from 15 residues. Germline trimming cut 5 bases from V and 4 bases from J; bases unmatched to any gene: 8. The CDR3 sequence: CASSPRTGEVYGYTF. As DNA, the CDR3 is TGTGCCAGCAGCCCCCGGACAGGGGAGGTCTATGGCTACACCTTC.

The rearrangement links TRBV6-2 or TRBV6-3 to TRBJ2-5; 8 bases agree with TRBD1. CDR1 is MNHEY and CDR2 is SVGEGT in the germline V gene. This CDR3 comprises 18 residues. The V segment lost 5 bases and the J segment 1 base; nucleotides outside the gene matches: 15. CDR3 in DNA: TGTGCCAGCAGTCGCCGAAATCAGGGGGCTGGGGTCCAAGAGACCCAGTACTTC. Translation: CASSRRNQGAGVQETQYF.

J is TRBJ2-7 and V is TRBV19; TRBD1 agrees at 8 bases. The ends lost 3 bases at V and 6 bases at J; junction bases unmatched: 7. Per the germline V gene, CDR1 is LNHDA and CDR2 is SQIVND (reference sequence). The CDR3 totals 14 residues. Written as DNA, the CDR3 is TGTGCCAGTAGTATGAGACAGGGGTCCCTCGAGCAGTACTTC. Its translation is CASSMRQGSLEQYF.

J is TRBJ2-3 and V is TRBV19; the match to TRBD1 covers 8 bases. The V and J ends lost 4 bases and 1 base, in that order; junction bases with no gene match: 4. Per germline, CDR1 LNHDA and CDR2 SQIVND (reference sequence). There are 15 residues in the CDR3. CDR3 sequence reads: CASSKDRGRTDTQYF. The CDR3 DNA is TGTGCCAGTAGTAAAGACAGGGGACGCACAGATACGCAGTATTTT. The complete variable domain, with remaining parts taken from reference TRBV19 and TRBJ2-3, reads DGGITQSPKYLFRKEGQNVTLSCEQNLNHDAMYWYRQDPGQGLRLIYYSQIVNDFQKGDIAEGYSVSREKKESFPLTVTSAQKNPTAFYLCASSKDRGRTDTQYFGPGTRLTVL.

The rearrangement links TRBV7-2 to TRBJ1-2; the match to TRBD1 covers 10 bases. Germline V gene sequence: CDR1 SGHTA, CDR2 FQGNSA. The CDR3 is 16 residues long. The V gene end was trimmed by 2 bases and the J gene end by 7 bases; junction bases not matched to a gene: 10. This chain's CDR3 is CASSLNPGTGASGYTF. CDR3 nucleotides: TGTGCCAGCAGCTTAAACCCCGGGACAGGGGCGAGTGGCTACACCTTC.

The chain is built from TRBV5-4 and TRBJ2-3, with a possible D match to TRBD2 (7 bases). V lost 2 bases, J lost 5 bases, and 15 bases lay in between. CDR1 and CDR2 from the germline V gene are SGHNT and YYREEE (reference sequence). CDR3 length: 15 residues. The DNA for the CDR3 is TGTGCCAGCAGCTTCCGCTTCGGGGGGCTAGATACGCAGTATTTT. Translating gives CASSFRFGGLDTQYF.

This chain uses TRBV15 with TRBJ1-6; TRBD1 agrees at 8 bases. The CDR3 totals 15 residues. Looked up from germline, CDR1 is LNHNV and CDR2 is YYDKDF (reference sequence). The ends lost 0 bases at V and 8 bases at J; junction bases unmatched: 3. CDR3 DNA: TGTGCCACCAGCAGAGATTGGGGACAGGATTCACCCCTCCACTTT. Protein sequence: CATSRDWGQDSPLHF.

Turning to this clone: A read error may account for a junction end that differs from germline. This chain connects TRBV3-1 (or the pseudogene TRBV3-2) to TRBJ1-2; 10 bases match TRBD1. Germline loops: CDR1 LGHDT, CDR2 YNNKEL (reference sequence). This CDR3 region has 15 residues. The CDR3 spells CASSQDSGTGAGLAF. As DNA, the CDR3 is TGTGCCAGCAGCCAAGACTCCGGGACAGGGGCTGGGTTAGCCTTC.

This clone showed up just a few times. The chain employs TRBV13 and TRBJ1-5; D gene uncertain. V was cut by 0 bases and J by 8 bases, with 17 bases left in between. The V gene's germline CDR1 is PRHDT and CDR2 FYEKMQ (reference sequence). The length of the CDR3 is 16 residues. The CDR3 DNA reads as TGTGCCAGCAGCTTAGGACCCCCCGGTGGTTCAAAGCCCCAGCATTTT. Translating gives CASSLGPPGGSKPQHF.

The chain carries TRBV3-1 (or the pseudogene TRBV3-2) and TRBJ1-2, with D tentatively TRBD1 (5 bases). Looked up from germline, CDR1 is LGHDT and CDR2 is YNNKEL (reference sequence). V was cut by 4 bases and J by 8 bases, with 17 bases left in between. CDR3 length: 14 residues. The CDR3 DNA follows: TGTGCCAGCAGCCCGGCGTCCAGGGTGTTAGGCTACACCTTC. It encodes CASSPASRVLGYTF.

The chain carries TRBV5-4 and TRBJ2-7, with D unclear. V lost 3 bases and J lost 2, with 15 bases in between. Per the germline V gene, CDR1 is SGHNT and CDR2 is YYREEE (reference sequence). The CDR3 has 15 amino acids. The CDR3 region is CASSSPGEATYEQYF. The CDR3 coding sequence is TGTGCCAGCAGCTCGCCTGGTGAGGCAACCTACGAGCAGTACTTC.

The count of this clone is one. V and J are TRBV2 and TRBJ2-1, with TRBD2 identical over 14 bases. V shed 1 base and J 5 bases; nucleotides not matched to a gene: 4. The germline CDR1 and CDR2 sequences are SNHLY and FYNNEI. The CDR3 length is 17 residues. The CDR3 nucleotides are TGTGCCAGCAGTGAAGAGAGGACTAGCGGGGGGAACAATGAGCAGTTCTTC. As protein: CASSEERTSGGNNEQFF.

The CDR3 DNA reads TGTGCCAGCAGCCCACTAAATAGGGTAGCACGGGGTGAGCAGTTCTTC. This encodes CASSPLNRVARGEQFF. The rearrangement links TRBV11-2 to TRBJ2-1; D perhaps matches TRBD2 (5 bases). The CDR3 loop spans 16 amino acids. The germline V gene encodes CDR1 SGHAT and CDR2 FQNNGV. V was trimmed by 5 bases and J by 9 bases, leaving 23 bases between them.